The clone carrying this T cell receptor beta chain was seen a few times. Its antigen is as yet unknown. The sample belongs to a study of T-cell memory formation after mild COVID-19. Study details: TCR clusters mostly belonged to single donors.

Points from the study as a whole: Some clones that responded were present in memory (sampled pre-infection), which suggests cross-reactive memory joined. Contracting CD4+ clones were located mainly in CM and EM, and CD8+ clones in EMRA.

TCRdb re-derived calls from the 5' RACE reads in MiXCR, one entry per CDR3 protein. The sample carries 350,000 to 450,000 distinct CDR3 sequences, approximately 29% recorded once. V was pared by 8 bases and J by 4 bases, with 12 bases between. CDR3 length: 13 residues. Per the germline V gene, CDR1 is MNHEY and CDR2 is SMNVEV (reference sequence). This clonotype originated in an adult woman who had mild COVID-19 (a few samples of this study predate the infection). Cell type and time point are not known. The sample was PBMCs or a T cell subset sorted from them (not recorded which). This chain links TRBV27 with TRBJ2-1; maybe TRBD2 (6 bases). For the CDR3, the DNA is TGTGCCAGCGGCGGGGTCCCATACAATGAGCAGTTCTTC. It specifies CASGGVPYNEQFF.